Listed below are T cell receptor beta chains from one sample, sequenced in a study of memory CD4+ T cells and cytomegalovirus serostatus. Data came from immunoSEQ multiplex PCR; TCRdb stores just in-frame clones and leaves some out. Of about 92,000 clones in the sample, about 80% were seen once. The sample consisted of memory CD4+ T cells from blood. Source of these receptors: an adult in good health and CMV-seropositive. Each CDR3 is given with its conserved first and last residue. Each record gives: J gene, D gene, V gene, clone size, CDR3 DNA, CDR3 protein. The D gene is left open where the match is weak. Clone size is stated in some rows and not others, as once, few, many or a class when expanded.

>TRBJ2-6|-|TRBV6-5|-
TGTGCCAGCAGGGTTGCTGGGGCCAACGTCCTGACTTTC
CASRVAGANVLTF
>TRBJ2-3|-|TRBV7-3|-
TGTGCCAGCAGAAAAAGTAGGACAGATACGCAGTATTTT
CASRKSRTDTQYF
>TRBJ1-2|-|TRBV28|-
TGTGCCAGCAGAATAGACAGTAACTATGGCTACACCTTC
CASRIDSNYGYTF
>TRBJ2-5|-|TRBV9|-
TGTGCCAGCAGCACCGGACCAATACAAGAGACCCAGTACTTC
CASSTGPIQETQYF
>TRBJ1-1|-|TRBV6-5|-
TGTGCCACCACTACCGGGACCAGGGAAGCTTTCTTT
CATTTGTREAFF
>TRBJ2-7|TRBD1|TRBV10-3|once
TGTGCCATCAGTGAGTACGGGACAGGGCGCTACGAGCAGTACTTC
CAISEYGTGRYEQYF
>TRBJ1-3|-|TRBV6-5|-
TGTGCCACCATGCGGGGGGTCTCTGGAAACACCATATATTTT
CATMRGVSGNTIYF
>TRBJ1-1|-|TRBV5-6|-
TGTGCCAGCAGCTACGGAGGGTCGAACACTGAAGCTTTCTTT
CASSYGGSNTEAFF
>TRBJ2-5|TRBD2|TRBV14|-
TGTGCCAGCAGCCAAGGGACTGTCCTAGCGGGAGAGACCCAGTACTTC
CASSQGTVLAGETQYF
>TRBJ2-3|TRBD1|TRBV11-2|-
TGTGCCAGCAGCTTGCAAAACAGGGGCCGCCATGGGGATACGCAGTATTTT
CASSLQNRGRHGDTQYF
>TRBJ1-4|-|TRBV9|-
TGTGCCAGCAGCGTAGGCCCTCATCCTAATGAAAAACTGTTTTTT
CASSVGPHPNEKLFF
>TRBJ2-5|-|TRBV9|-
TGTGCCAGCAGCGATGGACTGGGGGGAGAGACCCAGTACTTC
CASSDGLGGETQYF
>TRBJ2-5|TRBD1|TRBV6-1|-
TGTGCCAGCAGTACAGGGGGCGGAATCTGGGAGCAGTACTTC
CASSTGGGIWEQYF
>TRBJ1-1|-|TRBV27|-
TGTGCCAGCAGTTTAAGAGGAATGAACACTGAAGCTTTCTTT
CASSLRGMNTEAFF
>TRBJ1-3|-|TRBV28|-
TGTGCCAGCAGTCTAAACGGGATGACCGGAAACACCATATATTTT
CASSLNGMTGNTIYF
>TRBJ2-7|-|TRBV19|-
TGTGCCAGTAGTACGGGACTCCATCCCGCGGACGAGCAGTACTTC
CASSTGLHPADEQYF
>TRBJ1-1|TRBD1|TRBV30|-
TGTGCCTGGAGCAGGGACAGGGGGACTGAAGCTTTCTTT
CAWSRDRGTEAFF
>TRBJ2-3|TRBD2|TRBV28|once
TGTGCCAGCAGTTCCGGGACTAGCGGGAGTTTAGCAGATACGCAGTATTTT
CASSSGTSGSLADTQYF
>TRBJ2-2|-|TRBV7-2|-
TGTGCCAGCAGCTTAGGGGGTTTCTCGGGCGGGGAGCTGTTTTTT
CASSLGGFSGGELFF
>TRBJ1-5|-|TRBV28|once
TGTGCCAGCAGTTTATCGGGGGCCATTTGGAATCAGCCCCAGCATTTT
CASSLSGAIWNQPQHF
>TRBJ2-2|TRBD2|TRBV10-3|-
TGTGCCATCAGTGAGTCGAGCGGGAGTGGGACCGGGGAGCTGTTTTTT
CAISESSGSGTGELFF
>TRBJ2-3|TRBD1|TRBV28|-
TGTGCCAGCAGTCCCTGGACAGGGGGAGTGGAAGATACGCAGTATTTT
CASSPWTGGVEDTQYF
>TRBJ1-5|-|TRBV7-8|few
TGTGCCAGCAGCTCAGCGGGGCTTCGGGAGCCCCAGCATTTT
CASSSAGLREPQHF
>TRBJ1-5|-|TRBV16|-
TGTGCCAGCAGCCAATTTCGGAATAGCAATCAGCCCCAGCATTTT
CASSQFRNSNQPQHF
>TRBJ2-1|TRBD2|TRBV9|-
TGTGCCAGCAGCGTAGGTACTAGCGGGTCAGTGAGCAATGAGCAGTTCTTC
CASSVGTSGSVSNEQFF
>TRBJ2-3|-|TRBV29-1|-
TGCAGCACTCCAGGGGGGACACGGGGGACAGATACGCAGTATTTT
CSTPGGTRGTDTQYF
>TRBJ2-2|TRBD1|TRBV18|-
TGTGCCAGCTCACCAAACATACTGGACAGGGGGCAGACCGGGGAGCTGTTTTTT
CASSPNILDRGQTGELFF
>TRBJ2-2|-|TRBV6-1|-
TGTGCCAGCAGGGAGGACACCGGGGAGCTGTTTTTT
CASREDTGELFF